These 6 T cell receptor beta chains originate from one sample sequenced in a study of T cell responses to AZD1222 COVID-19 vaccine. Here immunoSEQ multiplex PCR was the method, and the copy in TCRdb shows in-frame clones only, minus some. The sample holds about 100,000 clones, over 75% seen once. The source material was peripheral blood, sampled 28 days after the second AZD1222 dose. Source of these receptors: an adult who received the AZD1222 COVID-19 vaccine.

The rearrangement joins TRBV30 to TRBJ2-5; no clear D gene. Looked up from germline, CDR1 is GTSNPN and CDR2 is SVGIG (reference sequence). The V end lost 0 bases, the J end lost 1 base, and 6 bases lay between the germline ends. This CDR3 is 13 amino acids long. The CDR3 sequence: CAWSVLLQETQYF. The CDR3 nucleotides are TGTGCCTGGAGTGTACTACTCCAAGAGACCCAGTACTTC.

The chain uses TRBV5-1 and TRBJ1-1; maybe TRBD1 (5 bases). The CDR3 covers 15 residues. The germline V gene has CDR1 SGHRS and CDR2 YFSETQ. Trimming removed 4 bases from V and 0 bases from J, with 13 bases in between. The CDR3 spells CASSPGRLMNTEAFF. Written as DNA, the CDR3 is TGCGCCAGCAGCCCGGGACGGCTCATGAACACTGAAGCTTTCTTT. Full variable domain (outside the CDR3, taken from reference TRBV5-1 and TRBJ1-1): KAGVTQTPRYLIKTRGQQVTLSCSPISGHRSVSWYQQTPGQGLQFLFEYFSETQRNKGNFPGRFSGRQFSNSRSEMNVSTLELGDSALYLCASSPGRLMNTEAFFGQGTRLTVV.

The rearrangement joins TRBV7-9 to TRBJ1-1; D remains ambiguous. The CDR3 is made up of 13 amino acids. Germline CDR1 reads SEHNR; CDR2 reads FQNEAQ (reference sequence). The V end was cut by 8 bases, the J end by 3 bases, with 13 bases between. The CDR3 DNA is TGTGCCAGCGCAACGGCGGAGCACACTGAAGCTTTCTTT. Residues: CASATAEHTEAFF. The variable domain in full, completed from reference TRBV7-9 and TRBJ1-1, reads DTGVSQNPRHKITKRGQNVTFRCDPISEHNRLYWYRQTLGQGPEFLTYFQNEAQLEKSRLLSDRFSAERPKGSFSTLEIQRTEQGDSAMYLCASATAEHTEAFFGQGTRLTVV.

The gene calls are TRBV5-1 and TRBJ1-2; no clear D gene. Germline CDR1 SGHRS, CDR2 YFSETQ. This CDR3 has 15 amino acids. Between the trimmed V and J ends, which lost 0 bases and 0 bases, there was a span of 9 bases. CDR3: CASSLDKITNYGYTF. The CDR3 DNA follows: TGCGCCAGCAGCTTGGATAAAATTACTAACTATGGCTACACCTTC.

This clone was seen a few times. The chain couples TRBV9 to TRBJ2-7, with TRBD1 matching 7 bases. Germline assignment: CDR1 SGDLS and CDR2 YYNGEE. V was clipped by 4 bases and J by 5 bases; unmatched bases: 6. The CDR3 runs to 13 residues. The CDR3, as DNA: TGTGCCAGCAGCTCAACAGGGGTCCACGAGCAGTACTTC. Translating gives CASSSTGVHEQYF.

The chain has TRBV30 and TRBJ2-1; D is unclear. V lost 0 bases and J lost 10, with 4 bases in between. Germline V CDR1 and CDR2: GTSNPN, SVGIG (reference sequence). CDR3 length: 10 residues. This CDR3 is CAWSVGEQFF. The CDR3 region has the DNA TGTGCCTGGAGTGTAGGGGAGCAGTTCTTC.